A single sample gave rise to the 15 T cell receptor beta chains below, sequenced in a study of blood T cell repertoires in COVID-19. Here immunoSEQ multiplex PCR was the method, and the copy in TCRdb shows in-frame clones only, minus some. The top ten clones hold over 0.2% of a sample with roughly 700,000 clones, 75% to 90% of them seen once. The source material was peripheral blood. The receptors derive from a woman under 30 with acute or convalescent COVID-19.

The J gene is TRBJ2-7, the V gene TRBV4-1; the match to TRBD1 covers 9 bases. This CDR3 has 15 residues. CDR1 and CDR2 from the germline V gene are MGHRA and YSYEKL. Trimming removed 3 bases from V and 3 bases from J; junction bases left unmatched: 6. The CDR3 region is CASSQPRDRDYEQYF. The CDR3 nucleotides are TGCGCCAGCAGCCAGCCCCGGGACAGGGACTACGAGCAGTACTTC.

The chain couples TRBV9 to TRBJ2-6; D is possibly TRBD2 (6 bases). The CDR3 contains 17 residues. Germline values: CDR1 SGDLS, CDR2 YYNGEE. Trimming shortened V by 0 bases and J by 2 bases, and 12 bases separated the two germline ends. Here the CDR3 DNA reads TGTGCCAGCAGCGTAGAGCGTTGGAGGGCTGGGGCCAACGTCCTGACTTTC. This gives the protein CASSVERWRAGANVLTF.

The chain combines TRBV19 with TRBJ1-4, with D unresolved. Deletions cut 2 bases from V and 13 bases from J, with 14 bases between. The CDR3 has 13 amino acids. CDR1 and CDR2 from the germline V gene are LNHDA and SQIVND (reference sequence). CDR3 DNA: TGTGCCAGTAGTATAACCCGCTTACGGGGACTGTTTTTT. It encodes CASSITRLRGLFF.

This sequence joins TRBV5-5 and TRBJ2-1; D is perhaps TRBD2 (5 bases). The length of the CDR3 is 13 residues. Trimming shortened V by 2 bases and J by 9 bases, and 12 bases separated the two germline ends. The germline V gene has CDR1 SGHKS and CDR2 YYEKEE (reference sequence). As DNA, the CDR3 is TGTGCCAGCAGCTTTACGGGGTACGGTGAGCAGTTCTTC. Translated, it gives CASSFTGYGEQFF.

The V gene is TRBV19, the J gene TRBJ2-7; D may be TRBD2 (6 bases). The CDR3 has 13 amino acids. V was clipped by 6 bases and J by 1 base, with 10 bases between them. The germline CDR1 and CDR2 sequences are LNHDA and SQIVND (reference sequence). This CDR3 is CASRNGGSYEQYF. CDR3 nucleotide sequence: TGTGCCAGTAGAAATGGAGGGTCCTACGAGCAGTACTTC. The complete variable domain, with remaining parts taken from reference TRBV19 and TRBJ2-7, reads DGGITQSPKYLFRKEGQNVTLSCEQNLNHDAMYWYRQDPGQGLRLIYYSQIVNDFQKGDIAEGYSVSREKKESFPLTVTSAQKNPTAFYLCASRNGGSYEQYFGPGTRLTVT.

CDR3 region: CASSEASRRVGTEAFF. In DNA form, the CDR3 reads TGTGCCAGCAGTGAAGCGAGTCGCAGGGTAGGAACTGAAGCTTTCTTT. V usage is TRBV6-1 and J usage is TRBJ1-1; TRBD1 might be the D (5 bases). There are 16 residues in the CDR3. Germline V CDR1 and CDR2: MNHNS, SASEGT. Trimming shortened V by 0 bases and J by 5 bases, and 16 bases separated the two germline ends.

The chain recombines TRBV6-1 with TRBJ1-2, with D tentatively TRBD1 (5 bases). Germline V gene data show CDR1 as MNHNS and CDR2 as SASEGT. The CDR3 extends over 17 amino acids. V lost 4 bases and J lost 0, with 18 bases in between. The CDR3 here is CASSGRGDYPANYGYTF. Written as DNA, the CDR3 is TGTGCCAGCAGTGGTCGGGGGGACTATCCGGCTAACTATGGCTACACCTTC.

The chain is built from TRBV4-1 and TRBJ1-2, with D possibly matching TRBD1 (5 bases). V lost 4 bases to trimming and J lost 4 bases, with 16 bases between them. This CDR3 has 15 residues. Germline CDR1 is MGHRA and CDR2 is YSYEKL. The CDR3 protein is CASSRIMGLGYGYTF. CDR3 DNA: TGCGCCAGCAGCCGAATAATGGGGCTGGGCTATGGCTACACCTTC.

This clone was observed once. The chain recombines TRBV7-8 with TRBJ1-1; D not certain. V dropped 2 bases and J dropped 6 bases, with 7 bases sitting between them. The germline V gene has CDR1 SGHVS and CDR2 FQNEAQ. The CDR3 is 12 amino acids. CDR3 region: CASSLFLPEAFF. The CDR3 nucleotides read TGTGCCAGCAGCTTATTCCTTCCTGAAGCTTTCTTT.

As regards this clone: Compared with germline, one end of the junction differs, possibly owing to a read error. CDR3 in amino acids: CRGSGETDTQYF. The CDR3 nucleotides read TGCCGAGGAAGCGGGGAAACAGATACGCAGTATTTT. This chain links TRBV6-5 with TRBJ2-3; 7 nucleotides match TRBD2. This CDR3 is built from 12 residues. Germline V CDR1 and CDR2: MNHEY, SVGAGI.

The chain couples TRBV19 to TRBJ2-7; 7 bases line up with TRBD2. The CDR3 has 13 residues. The germline CDR1 and CDR2 sequences are LNHDA and SQIVND (reference sequence). J gave up 3 bases and V 5 bases, and 4 bases lay outside the gene matches. The CDR3 DNA is TGTGCCAGTAGTTGGGGGACTAACTACGAGCAGTACTTC. It codes for CASSWGTNYEQYF.

The V and J genes are TRBV5-6 and TRBJ2-5, with D possibly matching TRBD2 (5 bases). From germline, CDR1 is SGHDT and CDR2 YYEEEE. The CDR3 consists of 13 residues. V shed 7 bases and J shed 3 bases, with 13 bases lying between them. CDR3 coding DNA: TGTGCCAGCTGGCGTTTGGGAGAAGAGACCCAGTACTTC. This encodes CASWRLGEETQYF. The entire variable domain, with the rest obtained from reference TRBV5-6 and TRBJ2-5, is as follows: DAGVTQSPTHLIKTRGQQVTLRCSPKSGHDTVSWYQQALGQGPQFIFQYYEEEERQRGNFPDRFSGHQFPNYSSELNVNALLLGDSALYLCASWRLGEETQYFGPGTRLLVL.

The chain has TRBV15 and TRBJ2-7; 9 bases align to TRBD1. The CDR3 length is 16 residues. The trim removed 1 base at V and 3 bases at J, leaving 7 bases unmatched. The germline gives CDR1 LNHNV, CDR2 YYDKDF (reference sequence). This CDR3 is CATSRVIRTGVYEQYF. DNA for the CDR3: TGTGCCACCAGCAGAGTCATCAGGACAGGGGTCTACGAGCAGTACTTC. Full variable domain (rest looked up from reference TRBV15 and TRBJ2-7): DAMVIQNPRYQVTQFGKPVTLSCSQTLNHNVMYWYQQKSSQAPKLLFHYYDKDFNNEADTPDNFQSRRPNTSFCFLDIRSPGLGDTAMYLCATSRVIRTGVYEQYFGPGTRLTVT.

Notes on this clone: Within the sample, other DNA sequences also encode this same CDR3. The genes are TRBV18 and TRBJ2-7; D ambiguous. The ends were cut back, 2 bases at V and 3 bases at J, with 5 bases in the middle. Per the germline V gene, CDR1 is KGHSH and CDR2 is LQKENI. The CDR3 covers 12 residues. The CDR3 reads CASSPSSYEQYF. In DNA form, the CDR3 reads TGTGCCAGCTCACCATCCAGCTACGAGCAGTACTTC.

The chain couples TRBV7-9 to TRBJ2-1; 8 bases are shared with TRBD2. The CDR3 covers 14 residues. Trimming cost V 5 bases and J 5 bases; bases outside gene matches: 5. Germline CDR1 SEHNR, CDR2 FQNEAQ (reference sequence). Here the CDR3 DNA reads TGTGCCAGCAGCCCCCGGGGGGGAAACAATGAGCAGTTCTTC. Amino acid sequence: CASSPRGGNNEQFF.